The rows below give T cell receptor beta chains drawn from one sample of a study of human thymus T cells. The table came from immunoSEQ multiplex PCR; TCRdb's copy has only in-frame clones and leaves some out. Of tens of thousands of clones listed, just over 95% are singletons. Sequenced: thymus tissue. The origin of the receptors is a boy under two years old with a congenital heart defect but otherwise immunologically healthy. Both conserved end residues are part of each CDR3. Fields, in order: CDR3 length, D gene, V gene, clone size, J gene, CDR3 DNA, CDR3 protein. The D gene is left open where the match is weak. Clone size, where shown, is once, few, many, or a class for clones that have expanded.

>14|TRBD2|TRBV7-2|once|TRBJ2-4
TGTGCCAGCAGCCACAGCGGGAAAGGAAACATTCAGTACTTC
CASSHSGKGNIQYF
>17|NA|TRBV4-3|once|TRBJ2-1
TGCGCCAGCAGCCAAATGCCTAAGACTAGTGAACACAATGAGCAGTTCTTC
CASSQMPKTSEHNEQFF
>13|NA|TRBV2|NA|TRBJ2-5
TGTGCCAGCAGTGATTTTAGAAAAGAGACCCAGTACTTC
CASSDFRKETQYF
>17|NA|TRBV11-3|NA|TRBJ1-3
TGTGCCAGCAGCCATCAGACGGGACGGTCCTCTGGAAACACCATATATTTT
CASSHQTGRSSGNTIYF
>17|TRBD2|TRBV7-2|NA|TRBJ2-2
TGTGCCAGCAGCTTAGTCAGCGGGAGAGGGTACACCGGGGAGCTGTTTTTT
CASSLVSGRGYTGELFF
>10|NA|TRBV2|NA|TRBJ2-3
TGTGCCATCCACCCGGATACGCAGTATTTT
CAIHPDTQYF
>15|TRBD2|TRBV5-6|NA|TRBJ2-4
TGTGCCAGCAGCCTCTTCCGGGGAGGGGTGAACATTCAGTACTTC
CASSLFRGGVNIQYF
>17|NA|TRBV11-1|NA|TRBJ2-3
TGTGCCAGCAGCTTAGGGGGCCGGGGAGATCCGACAGATACGCAGTATTTT
CASSLGGRGDPTDTQYF
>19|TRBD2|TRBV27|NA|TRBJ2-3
TGTGCCAGCAGCCCATGGACTAGCGGGAGTGTAGGGGGCACAGATACGCAGTATTTT
CASSPWTSGSVGGTDTQYF
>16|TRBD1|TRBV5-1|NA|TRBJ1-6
TGCGCCAGCAGCCTCGGACAGGGGGGAATTTTTTCACCCCTCCACTTT
CASSLGQGGIFSPLHF
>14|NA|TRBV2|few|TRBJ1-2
TGTGCCAGCAAGTTGGGCAGGGAGGACTATGGCTACACCTTC
CASKLGREDYGYTF
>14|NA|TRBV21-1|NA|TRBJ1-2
TGTGCCAGCAGCTCGAGCGAGGGGAACTATGGCTACACCTTC
CASSSSEGNYGYTF
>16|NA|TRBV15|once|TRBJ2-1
TGTGCCACCAGCAGAGCTCCCCTTTTCTTAAGCGATGAGCAGTTCTTC
CATSRAPLFLSDEQFF
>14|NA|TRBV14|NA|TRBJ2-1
TGTGCCAGCAGCCCTGGACCCACATACAATGAGCAGTTCTTC
CASSPGPTYNEQFF
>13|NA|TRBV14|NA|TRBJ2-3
TGTGCCAGCAGCCAACCTACAGGGGATACGCAGTATTTT
CASSQPTGDTQYF
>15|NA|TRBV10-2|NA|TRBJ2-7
TGCGCCAGCAGTGAGAAGTCGGGCAGGGTCCACGAGCAGTACTTC
CASSEKSGRVHEQYF
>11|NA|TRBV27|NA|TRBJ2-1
TGTGCCAGCAGTAGGGGCCATGAGCAGTTCTTC
CASSRGHEQFF
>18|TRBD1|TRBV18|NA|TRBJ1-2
TGTGCCAGCTCACCACCGGACAGGGTAGATCCCCCTTTCTATGGCTACACCTTC
CASSPPDRVDPPFYGYTF
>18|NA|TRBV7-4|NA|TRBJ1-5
TGTGCCAGCAGCCCTGGATACAGGGAGCTCCCCTCCAATCAGCCCCAGCATTTT
CASSPGYRELPSNQPQHF
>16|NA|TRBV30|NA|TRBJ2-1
TGTGCCTGGAGTGTACCCATTCGTAGCTCCTACAATGAGCAGTTCTTC
CAWSVPIRSSYNEQFF
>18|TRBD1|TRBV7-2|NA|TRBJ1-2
TGTGCCAGCAGCCTCGCCGACAGGGGGCCGAGTTTTTTCTATGGCTACACCTTC
CASSLADRGPSFFYGYTF
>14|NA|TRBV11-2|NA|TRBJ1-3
TGTGCCAGCAGCCCAAAGGGGGCTGGAAACACCATATATTTT
CASSPKGAGNTIYF
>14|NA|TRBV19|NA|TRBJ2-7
TGTGCCACAGGCGCAGGGCCGCTCTCCTACGAGCAGTACTTC
CATGAGPLSYEQYF
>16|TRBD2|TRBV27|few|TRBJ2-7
TGTGCCAGCAGTCCGGGACTAGCGGGAGAATCCTACGAGCAGTACTTC
CASSPGLAGESYEQYF
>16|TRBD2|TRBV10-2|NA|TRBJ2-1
TGCGCCGGGGGAGGGATGATCAGGGACTTATGTAATGAGCAGTTCTTC
CAGGGMIRDLCNEQFF
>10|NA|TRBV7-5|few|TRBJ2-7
TGTGCCAGAAGCCCCTACGAGCAGTACTTC
CARSPYEQYF
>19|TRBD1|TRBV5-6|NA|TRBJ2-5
TGTGCCAGCAGCTCACCTGGCGGTCGTAGGGACAGGGGAAAAGAGACCCAGTACTTC
CASSSPGGRRDRGKETQYF
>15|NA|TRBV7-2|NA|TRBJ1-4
TGTGCCAGCAGCCGGCTACAGGGTCGGAATGAAAAACTGTTTTTT
CASSRLQGRNEKLFF